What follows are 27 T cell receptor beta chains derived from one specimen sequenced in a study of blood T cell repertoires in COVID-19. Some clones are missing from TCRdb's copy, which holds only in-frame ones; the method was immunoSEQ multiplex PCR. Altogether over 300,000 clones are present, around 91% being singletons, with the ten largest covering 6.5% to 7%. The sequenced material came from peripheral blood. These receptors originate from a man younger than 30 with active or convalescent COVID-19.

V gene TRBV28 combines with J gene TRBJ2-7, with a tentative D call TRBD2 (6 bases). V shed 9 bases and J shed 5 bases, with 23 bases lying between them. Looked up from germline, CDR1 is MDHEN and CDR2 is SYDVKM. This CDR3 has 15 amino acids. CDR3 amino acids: CASSMRNGRSNEQYF. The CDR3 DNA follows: TGTGCCAGTTCCATGAGGAACGGGAGATCCAACGAGCAGTACTTC.

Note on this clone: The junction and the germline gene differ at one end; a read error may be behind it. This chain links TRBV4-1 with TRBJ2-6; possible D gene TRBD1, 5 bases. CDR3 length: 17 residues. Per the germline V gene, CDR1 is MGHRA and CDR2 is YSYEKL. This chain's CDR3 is CATKISTDFAGANVLTF. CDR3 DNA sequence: TGCGCCACAAAAATCAGTACAGATTTCGCTGGGGCCAACGTGCTGACTTTC.

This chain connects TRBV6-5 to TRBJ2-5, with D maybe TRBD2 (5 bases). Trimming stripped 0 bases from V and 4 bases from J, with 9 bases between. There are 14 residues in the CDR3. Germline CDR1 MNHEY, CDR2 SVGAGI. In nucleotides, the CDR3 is TGTGCCAGCAGTTACTCACAACGGGGAGAGACCCAGTACTTC. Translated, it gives CASSYSQRGETQYF.

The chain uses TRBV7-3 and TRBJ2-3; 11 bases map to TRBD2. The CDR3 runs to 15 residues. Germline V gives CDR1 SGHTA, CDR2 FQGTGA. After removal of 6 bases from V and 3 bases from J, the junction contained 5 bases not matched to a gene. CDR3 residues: CASSPLAGVTDTQYF. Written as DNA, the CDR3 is TGTGCCAGCAGTCCACTAGCGGGAGTAACAGATACGCAGTATTTT.

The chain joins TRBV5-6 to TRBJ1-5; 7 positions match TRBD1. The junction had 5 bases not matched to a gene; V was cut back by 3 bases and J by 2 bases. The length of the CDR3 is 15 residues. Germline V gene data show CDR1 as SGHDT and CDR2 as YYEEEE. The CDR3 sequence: CASSSDRVGNQPQHF. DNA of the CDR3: TGTGCCAGCAGCTCCGACAGGGTAGGCAATCAGCCCCAGCATTTT. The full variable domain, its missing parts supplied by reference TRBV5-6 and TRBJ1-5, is DAGVTQSPTHLIKTRGQQVTLRCSPKSGHDTVSWYQQALGQGPQFIFQYYEEEERQRGNFPDRFSGHQFPNYSSELNVNALLLGDSALYLCASSSDRVGNQPQHFGDGTRLSIL.

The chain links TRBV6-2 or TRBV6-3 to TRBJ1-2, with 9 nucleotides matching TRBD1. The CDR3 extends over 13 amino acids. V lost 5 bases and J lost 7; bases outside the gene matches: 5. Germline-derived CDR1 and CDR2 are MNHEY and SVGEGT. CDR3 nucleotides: TGTGCCAGCAGTCCGGACAGGGGAAGTGGCTACACCTTC. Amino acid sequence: CASSPDRGSGYTF.

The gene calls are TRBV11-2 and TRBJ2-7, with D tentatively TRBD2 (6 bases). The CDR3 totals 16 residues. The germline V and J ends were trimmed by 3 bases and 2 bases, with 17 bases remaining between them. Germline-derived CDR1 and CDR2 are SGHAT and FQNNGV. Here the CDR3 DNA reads TGTGCCAGCAGCTTCAATTTCCGGGAGCTTACCTACGAGCAGTACTTC. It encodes CASSFNFRELTYEQYF.

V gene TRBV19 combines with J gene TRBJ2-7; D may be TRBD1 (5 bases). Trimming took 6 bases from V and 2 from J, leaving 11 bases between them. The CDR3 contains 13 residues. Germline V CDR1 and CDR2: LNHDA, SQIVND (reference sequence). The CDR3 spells CASSDAGPYEQYF. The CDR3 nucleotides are TGTGCCAGTAGCGACGCAGGGCCCTACGAGCAGTACTTC.

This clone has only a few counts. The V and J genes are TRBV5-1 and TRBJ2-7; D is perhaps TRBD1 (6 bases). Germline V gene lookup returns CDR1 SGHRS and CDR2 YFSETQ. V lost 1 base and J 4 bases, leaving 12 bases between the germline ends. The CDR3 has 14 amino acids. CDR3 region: CASSLNRVEYEQYF. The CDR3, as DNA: TGCGCCAGCAGCTTGAACAGGGTGGAATACGAGCAGTACTTC.

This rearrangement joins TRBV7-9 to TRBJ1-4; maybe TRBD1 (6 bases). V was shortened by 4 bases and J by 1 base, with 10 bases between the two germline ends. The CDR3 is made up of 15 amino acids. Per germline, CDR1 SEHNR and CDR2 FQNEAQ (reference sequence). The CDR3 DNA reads TGTGCCAGCAGCTCGATACAGGGAACTAATGAAAAACTGTTTTTT. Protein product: CASSSIQGTNEKLFF.

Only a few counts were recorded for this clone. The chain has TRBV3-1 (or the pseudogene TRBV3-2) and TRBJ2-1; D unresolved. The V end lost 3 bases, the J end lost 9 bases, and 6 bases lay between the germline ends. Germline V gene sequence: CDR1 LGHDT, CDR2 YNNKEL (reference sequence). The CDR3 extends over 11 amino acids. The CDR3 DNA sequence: TGTGCCAGCAGCCATAGAGGTGAGCAGTTCTTC. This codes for CASSHRGEQFF.

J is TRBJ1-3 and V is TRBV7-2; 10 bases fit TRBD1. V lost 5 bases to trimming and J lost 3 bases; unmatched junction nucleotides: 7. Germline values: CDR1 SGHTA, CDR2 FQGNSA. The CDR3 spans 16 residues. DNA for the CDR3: TGTGCCAGCAGCCCCCGGACAGGGGGGTATGGAAACACCATATATTTT. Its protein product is CASSPRTGGYGNTIYF.

DNA for the CDR3: TGTGCCAGCTCACCCCAGGGGCGAGACTATGGCTACACCTTC. Encoded protein: CASSPQGRDYGYTF. J is TRBJ1-2 and V is TRBV18; weak D call: TRBD1 (6 bases). Germline-derived CDR1 and CDR2 are KGHSH and LQKENI. The CDR3 is 14 amino acids. Trimming cost V 3 bases and J 3 bases, with 11 bases left between them.

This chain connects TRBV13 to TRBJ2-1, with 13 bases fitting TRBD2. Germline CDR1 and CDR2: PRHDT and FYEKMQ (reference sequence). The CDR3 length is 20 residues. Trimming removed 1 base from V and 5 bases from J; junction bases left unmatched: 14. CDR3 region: CASSLVSGLAGDRADNEQFF. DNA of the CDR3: TGTGCCAGCAGCTTAGTATCCGGACTAGCGGGAGATCGTGCCGACAATGAGCAGTTCTTC.

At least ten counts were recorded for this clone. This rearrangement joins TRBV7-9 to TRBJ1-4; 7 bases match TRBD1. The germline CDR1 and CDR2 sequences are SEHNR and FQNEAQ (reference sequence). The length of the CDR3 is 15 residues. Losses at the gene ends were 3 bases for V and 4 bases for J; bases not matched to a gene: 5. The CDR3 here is CASSFQGQSNEKLFF. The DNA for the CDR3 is TGTGCCAGCAGCTTCCAGGGACAGAGTAATGAAAAACTGTTTTTT.

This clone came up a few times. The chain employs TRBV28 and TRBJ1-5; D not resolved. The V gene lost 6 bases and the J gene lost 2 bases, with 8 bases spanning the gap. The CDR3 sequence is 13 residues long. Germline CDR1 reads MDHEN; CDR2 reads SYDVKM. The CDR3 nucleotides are TGTGCCAGCAGCCGGTCACGCAATCAGCCCCAGCATTTT. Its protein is CASSRSRNQPQHF.

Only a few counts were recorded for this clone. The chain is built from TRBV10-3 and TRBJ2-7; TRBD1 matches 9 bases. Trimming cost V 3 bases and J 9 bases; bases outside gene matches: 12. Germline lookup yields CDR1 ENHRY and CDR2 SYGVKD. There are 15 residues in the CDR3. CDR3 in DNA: TGTGCCATCAGTGACCGGGACAGGGACGAACAGCGGCAGTACTTC. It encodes CAISDRDRDEQRQYF.

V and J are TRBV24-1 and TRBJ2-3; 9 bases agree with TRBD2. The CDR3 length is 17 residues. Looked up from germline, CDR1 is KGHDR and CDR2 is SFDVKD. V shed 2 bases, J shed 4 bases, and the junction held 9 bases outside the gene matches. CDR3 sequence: CATSDSLPGTSPDTQYF. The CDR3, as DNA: TGTGCCACCAGTGATTCTCTCCCCGGGACTAGCCCAGATACGCAGTATTTT.

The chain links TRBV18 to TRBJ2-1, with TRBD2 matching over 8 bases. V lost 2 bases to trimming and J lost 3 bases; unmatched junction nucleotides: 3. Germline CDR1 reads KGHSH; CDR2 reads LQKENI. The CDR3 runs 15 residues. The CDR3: CASSPVAGSYNEQFF. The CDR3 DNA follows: TGTGCCAGCTCACCAGTAGCGGGAAGCTACAATGAGCAGTTCTTC.

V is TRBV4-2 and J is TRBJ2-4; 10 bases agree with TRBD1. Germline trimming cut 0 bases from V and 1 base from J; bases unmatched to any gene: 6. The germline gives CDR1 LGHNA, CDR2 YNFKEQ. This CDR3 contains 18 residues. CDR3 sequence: CASSQEVLGQGAKNIQYF. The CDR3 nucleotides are TGTGCCAGCAGCCAAGAGGTGTTGGGACAGGGGGCCAAAAACATTCAGTACTTC.

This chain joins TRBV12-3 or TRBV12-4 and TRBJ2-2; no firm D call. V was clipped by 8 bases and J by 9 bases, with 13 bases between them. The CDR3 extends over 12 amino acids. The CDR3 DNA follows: TGTGCCAGCTCCACGCTGCCTAGGGAGCTGTTTTTT. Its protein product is CASSTLPRELFF.

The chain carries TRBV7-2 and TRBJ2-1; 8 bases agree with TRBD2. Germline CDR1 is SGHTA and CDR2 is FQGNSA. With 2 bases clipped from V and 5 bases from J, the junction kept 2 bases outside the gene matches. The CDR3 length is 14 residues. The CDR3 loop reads CASSLLLADNEQFF. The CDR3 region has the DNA TGTGCCAGCAGCTTATTACTAGCGGACAATGAGCAGTTCTTC.

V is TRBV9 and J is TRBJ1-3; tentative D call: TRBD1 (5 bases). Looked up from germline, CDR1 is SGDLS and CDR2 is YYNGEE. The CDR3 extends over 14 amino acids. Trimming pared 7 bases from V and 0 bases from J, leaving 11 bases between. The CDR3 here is CASATDDSGNTIYF. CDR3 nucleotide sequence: TGTGCCAGCGCGACAGATGACTCTGGAAACACCATATATTTT. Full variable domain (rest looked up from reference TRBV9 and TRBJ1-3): DSGVTQTPKHLITATGQRVTLRCSPRSGDLSVYWYQQSLDQGLQFLIQYYNGEERAKGNILERFSAQQFPDLHSELNLSSLELGDSALYFCASATDDSGNTIYFGEGSWLTVV.

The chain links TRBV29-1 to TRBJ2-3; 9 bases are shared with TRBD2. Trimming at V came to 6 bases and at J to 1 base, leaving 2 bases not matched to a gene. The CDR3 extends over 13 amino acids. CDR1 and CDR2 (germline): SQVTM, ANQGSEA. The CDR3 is CSVKRGGTDTQYF. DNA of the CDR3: TGCAGCGTGAAGCGGGGGGGCACAGATACGCAGTATTTT.

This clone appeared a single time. The CDR3 region has the DNA TGTGCCAGCAGCTCGGGACAACACACTGAAGCTTTCTTT. This translates into CASSSGQHTEAFF. V gene TRBV7-6 combines with J gene TRBJ1-1, with a possible D match to TRBD1 (6 bases). CDR1 is SGHVS, CDR2 FNYEAQ, per germline. CDR3 size: 13 residues. V dropped 4 bases and J dropped 3 bases, with 9 bases sitting between them.

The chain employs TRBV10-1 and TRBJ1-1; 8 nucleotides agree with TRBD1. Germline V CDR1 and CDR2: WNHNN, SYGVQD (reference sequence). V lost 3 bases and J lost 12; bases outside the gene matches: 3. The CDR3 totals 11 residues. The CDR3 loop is CASSDQGATFF. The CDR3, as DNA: TGCGCCAGCAGTGACCAGGGGGCAACTTTCTTT.

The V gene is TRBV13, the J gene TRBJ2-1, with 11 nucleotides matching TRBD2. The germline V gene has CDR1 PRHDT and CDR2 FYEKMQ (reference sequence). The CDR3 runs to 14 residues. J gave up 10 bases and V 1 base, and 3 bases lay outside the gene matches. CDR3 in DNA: TGTGCCAGCAGCTTAGAAACTAGCGGGAGAGAGCAGTTCTTC. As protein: CASSLETSGREQFF.